A single sample is the source of the 19 T cell receptor beta chains below, sequenced in a study of T cells after yellow fever vaccination. TCRdb redid the calling of the 5' RACE reads with MiXCR, one entry per CDR3 protein. The sample has around 310,000 distinct CDR3 sequences; approximately 4.2% are singletons. The sample in question was PBMCs, obtained 5 days after the yellow fever booster vaccination. The source is a man aged 18-30 years who received the YFV17D yellow fever vaccine.

This clonotype was observed a few times. This chain links TRBV6-5 with TRBJ1-2; D is perhaps TRBD1 (5 bases). The CDR3 has 12 amino acids. Trimming removed 6 bases at V and 7 bases at J, with 12 bases between. Germline V gives CDR1 MNHEY, CDR2 SVGAGI. The CDR3 reads CASREWGRGYTF. The CDR3 nucleotides read TGTGCCAGCAGAGAATGGGGACGTGGCTACACCTTC.

As for this clonotype: One base away lies a much larger clone, so this may be a sequencing read error. The chain uses TRBV15 and TRBJ2-3; D gene uncertain. CDR1 LNHNV and CDR2 YYDKDF come from the germline V gene (reference sequence). The CDR3 has 13 amino acids. CDR3 protein: CATSPTYTVTQYF. Here the CDR3 DNA reads TGTGCCACCAGCCCTACGTACACAGTTACGCAGTATTTT.

In its sample, this clonotype was seen many times. The gene calls are TRBV7-9 and TRBJ2-3; D gene uncertain. The V and J ends lost 8 bases and 6 bases respectively, with 6 bases between them. This CDR3 has 10 amino acids. The germline V gene encodes CDR1 SEHNR and CDR2 FQNEAQ (reference sequence). The chain's CDR3 is CASFGDTQYF. The CDR3 DNA follows: TGTGCCAGCTTTGGGGATACGCAGTATTTT.

This rearrangement joins TRBV6-1 to TRBJ2-1, with TRBD1 as a possible D gene (7 bases). The ends were cut back, 11 bases at V and 4 bases at J, with 21 bases in the middle. The CDR3 spans 15 residues. Germline V gives CDR1 MNHNS, CDR2 SASEGT. DNA for the CDR3: TGTGCCGGTAGGGCCGGGGCAGGGGGGTACAATGAGCAGTTCTTC. Amino acid sequence: CAGRAGAGGYNEQFF.

This clonotype was seen more than once but under ten times. The rearrangement links TRBV4-3 to TRBJ2-2; 7 nucleotides agree with TRBD2. Per germline, CDR1 LGHNA and CDR2 YSLEER. The ends lost 3 bases at V and 3 bases at J; junction bases unmatched: 13. The CDR3 is 18 amino acids. The CDR3 reads CASSHLWGAGRDTGELFF. DNA of the CDR3: TGCGCCAGCAGCCATCTTTGGGGCGCGGGGAGGGACACCGGGGAGCTGTTTTTT.

This clonotype was recorded a few times. The rearrangement links TRBV13 to TRBJ2-3; 7 bases align to TRBD1. The CDR3 has 13 residues. Germline assignment: CDR1 PRHDT and CDR2 FYEKMQ (reference sequence). V shed 6 bases and J 6 bases; nucleotides not matched to a gene: 6. CDR3 nucleotide sequence: TGTGCCAGCAGAGGACAGGTTGGGGATACGCAGTATTTT. It translates to CASRGQVGDTQYF. The full variable domain, with the rest looked up from reference TRBV13 and TRBJ2-3, is AAGVIQSPRHLIKEKRETATLKCYPIPRHDTVYWYQQGPGQDPQFLISFYEKMQSDKGSIPDRFSAQQFSDYHSELNMSSLELGDSALYFCASRGQVGDTQYFGPGTRLTVL.

The J gene is TRBJ2-3, the V gene TRBV9; TRBD1 or TRBD2 may be the D gene (6 bases each). Per germline, CDR1 SGDLS and CDR2 YYNGEE. V lost 4 bases and J 2 bases, leaving 17 bases between the germline ends. The CDR3 is made up of 16 amino acids. The DNA for the CDR3 is TGTGCCAGCAGCTCTCCCGTAGGGGGGTACACAGATACGCAGTATTTT. Protein product: CASSSPVGGYTDTQYF.

The sample holds a few counts of this clonotype. The chain carries TRBV23-1 and TRBJ2-7; D unclear. TRBV23-1 is an ORF, and what it does is uncertain. V lost 0 bases and J lost 2, with 8 bases in between. The CDR3 spans 14 residues. The CDR3 DNA sequence: TGCGCCAGCAGTCAATCTAAGGCTCCCTACGAGCAGTACGTC. Its protein product is CASSQSKAPYEQYV.

There are a few counts of this clonotype. The rearrangement joins TRBV28 to TRBJ2-7, with TRBD1 matching 8 bases. Germline V gene sequence: CDR1 MDHEN, CDR2 SYDVKM. The CDR3 is made up of 15 amino acids. V shed 4 bases and J 4 bases; nucleotides not matched to a gene: 9. The CDR3 bases are TGTGCCAGCAGTTCTCGACGGACAGGGAAGTACGAGCAGTACGTC. The encoded protein is CASSSRRTGKYEQYV.

This clonotype was detected ten times or more. The chain has TRBV20-1 and TRBJ2-7; 8 bases line up with TRBD2. The CDR3 totals 16 residues. Germline loops: CDR1 DFQATT, CDR2 SNEGSKA (reference sequence). J gave up 7 bases and V 0 bases, and 14 bases lay outside the gene matches. The CDR3 loop reads CSARDPRGGSGREQYF. CDR3 bases: TGCAGTGCTAGAGATCCTCGCGGGGGGAGTGGTCGAGAGCAGTACTTC.

This clonotype has at least ten counts. The gene calls are TRBV3-1 and TRBJ1-2; a weak D match, TRBD1 (5 bases). With 1 base removed from V and 4 bases from J, the gap between germline ends came to 22 bases. Germline V gene sequence: CDR1 LGHDT, CDR2 YNNKEL (reference sequence). The CDR3 is made up of 18 amino acids. CDR3 loop: CASSQGASGVGPGYGYTF. CDR3 in DNA: TGTGCCAGCAGCCAAGGAGCTTCGGGGGTCGGGCCTGGCTATGGCTACACCTTC.

This clonotype has a count of ten or more. The chain employs TRBV4-2 and TRBJ2-2, with D perhaps matching TRBD1 or TRBD2 (5 bases each). The germline V and J ends were trimmed by 1 base and 8 bases, with 14 bases remaining between them. The CDR3 is 15 residues long. Germline CDR1 and CDR2: LGHNA and YNFKEQ. CDR3 in amino acids: CASSQGTGRWGELFF. CDR3 bases: TGTGCCAGCAGCCAAGGCACGGGGCGGTGGGGGGAGCTGTTTTTT.

In this sample, this clonotype turned up many times. The gene calls are TRBV5-1 and TRBJ2-1; 9 nucleotides line up with TRBD2. CDR3 size: 14 residues. From germline, CDR1 is SGHRS and CDR2 YFSETQ. Germline trimming cut 5 bases from V and 8 bases from J; bases unmatched to any gene: 8. The CDR3 loop is CASSTRGGLYEQFF. The DNA for the CDR3 is TGCGCCAGCAGTACGCGGGGGGGCCTCTATGAGCAGTTCTTC. The full variable domain, with the rest looked up from reference TRBV5-1 and TRBJ2-1, is KAGVTQTPRYLIKTRGQQVTLSCSPISGHRSVSWYQQTPGQGLQFLFEYFSETQRNKGNFPGRFSGRQFSNSRSEMNVSTLELGDSALYLCASSTRGGLYEQFFGPGTRLTVL.

As regards this clonotype: A much larger clone sits a single nucleotide away, making a read error possible. The chain joins TRBV6-6 to TRBJ1-1; the D gene is possibly TRBD1 (5 bases). From germline, CDR1 is MNHNY and CDR2 SVGAGI (reference sequence). V was cut by 5 bases and J by 5 bases, with 18 bases left in between. The CDR3 sequence is 15 residues long. The CDR3 sequence: CASSTPGWGGTEAFF. In nucleotides, the CDR3 is TGTGCCAGCAGTACCCCCGGGTGGGGGGGAACTGAAGCTTTCTTT.

This clonotype was seen many times. The chain recombines TRBV20-1 with TRBJ2-1; 7 bases agree with TRBD1. V shed 3 bases, J shed 4 bases, and the junction held 12 bases outside the gene matches. This CDR3 has 16 amino acids. CDR1 and CDR2 from the germline V gene are DFQATT and SNEGSKA (reference sequence). CDR3 nucleotide sequence: TGCAGTGCTAGGAGAGGGGGCCCTAAACATTACAATGAGCAGTTCTTC. Amino acid sequence: CSARRGGPKHYNEQFF.

In its sample, this clonotype was seen a few times. The rearrangement links TRBV5-4 to TRBJ2-3, with 12 bases identical to TRBD2. The germline CDR1 and CDR2 sequences are SGHNT and YYREEE (reference sequence). The CDR3 totals 15 residues. V trimming: 2 bases; J trimming: 6 bases; junction bases outside the gene matches: 4. The CDR3 DNA is TGTGCCAGCAGCTTTCTAGCGGGGGGGCGGGATACGCAGTATTTT. Protein product: CASSFLAGGRDTQYF.

This chain uses TRBV9 with TRBJ1-2, with D possibly matching TRBD1 (6 bases). The CDR3 covers 14 residues. CDR1 and CDR2 (germline): SGDLS, YYNGEE. Trimming removed 3 bases at V and 2 bases at J, with 11 bases between. The CDR3 region is CASSARTANYGYTF. DNA of the CDR3: TGTGCCAGCAGCGCAAGGACAGCAAACTATGGCTACACCTTC. Full variable domain (rest looked up from reference TRBV9 and TRBJ1-2): DSGVTQTPKHLITATGQRVTLRCSPRSGDLSVYWYQQSLDQGLQFLIQYYNGEERAKGNILERFSAQQFPDLHSELNLSSLELGDSALYFCASSARTANYGYTFGSGTRLTVV.

The chain carries TRBV7-2 and TRBJ1-4; D may be TRBD1 (6 bases). CDR1 SGHTA and CDR2 FQGNSA come from the germline V gene. The CDR3 totals 15 residues. V lost 3 bases to trimming and J lost 8 bases, with 16 bases between them. The CDR3 sequence is CASSFGRGRGEKLFF. For the CDR3, the DNA is TGTGCCAGCAGCTTCGGCCGGGGGCGGGGGGAAAAACTGTTTTTT.

The chain links TRBV29-1 to TRBJ2-2; a possible D gene is TRBD2 (6 bases). V was cut by 7 bases and J by 2 bases, with 14 bases left in between. The CDR3 is 14 residues long. Per germline, CDR1 SQVTM and CDR2 ANQGSEA. CDR3 amino acids: CSADLGTNTGELFF. CDR3 nucleotides: TGCAGCGCTGATCTCGGGACTAACACCGGGGAGCTGTTTTTT.